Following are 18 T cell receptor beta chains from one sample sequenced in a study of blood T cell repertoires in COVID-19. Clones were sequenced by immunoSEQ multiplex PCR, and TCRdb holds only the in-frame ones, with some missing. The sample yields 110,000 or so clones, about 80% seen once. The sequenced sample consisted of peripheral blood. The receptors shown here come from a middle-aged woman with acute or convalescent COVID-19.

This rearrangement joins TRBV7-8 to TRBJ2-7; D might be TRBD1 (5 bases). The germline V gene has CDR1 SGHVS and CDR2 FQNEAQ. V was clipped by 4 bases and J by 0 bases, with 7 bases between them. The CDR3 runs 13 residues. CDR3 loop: CASSWGGSYEQYF. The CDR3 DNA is TGTGCCAGCAGCTGGGGCGGCTCCTACGAGCAGTACTTC.

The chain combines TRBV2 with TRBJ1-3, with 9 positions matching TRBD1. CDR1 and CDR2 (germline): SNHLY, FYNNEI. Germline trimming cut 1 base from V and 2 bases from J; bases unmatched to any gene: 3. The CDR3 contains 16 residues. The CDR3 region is CASSEETGGTGNTIYF. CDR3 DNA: TGTGCCAGCAGTGAAGAGACAGGGGGAACTGGAAACACCATATATTTT.

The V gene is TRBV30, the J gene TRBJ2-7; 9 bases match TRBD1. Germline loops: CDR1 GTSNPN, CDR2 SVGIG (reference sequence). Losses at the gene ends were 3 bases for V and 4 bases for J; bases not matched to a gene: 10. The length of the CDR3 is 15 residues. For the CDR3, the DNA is TGTGCCTGGAGCGTACAGGGGGCCCTTCGGTACGAGCAGTACTTC. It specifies CAWSVQGALRYEQYF.

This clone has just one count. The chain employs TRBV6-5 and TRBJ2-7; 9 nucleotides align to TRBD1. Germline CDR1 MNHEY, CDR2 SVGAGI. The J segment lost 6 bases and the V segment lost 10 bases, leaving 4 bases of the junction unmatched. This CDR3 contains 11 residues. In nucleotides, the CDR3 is TGTGCCACCGGACAGGGGACCGAGCAGTACTTC. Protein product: CATGQGTEQYF.

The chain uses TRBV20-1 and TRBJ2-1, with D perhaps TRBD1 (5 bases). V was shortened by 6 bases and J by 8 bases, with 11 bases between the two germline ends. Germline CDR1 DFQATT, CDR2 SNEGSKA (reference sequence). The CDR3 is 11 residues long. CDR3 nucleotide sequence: TGCAGTGCCCAGGGTAGTGATGAGCAGTTCTTC. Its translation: CSAQGSDEQFF.

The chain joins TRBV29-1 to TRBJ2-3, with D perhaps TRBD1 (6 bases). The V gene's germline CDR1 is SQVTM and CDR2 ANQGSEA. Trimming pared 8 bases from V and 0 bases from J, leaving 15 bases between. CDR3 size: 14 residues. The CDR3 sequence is CSSRRGTSTDTQYF. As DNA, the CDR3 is TGCAGCTCGAGAAGGGGGACCAGCACAGATACGCAGTATTTT.

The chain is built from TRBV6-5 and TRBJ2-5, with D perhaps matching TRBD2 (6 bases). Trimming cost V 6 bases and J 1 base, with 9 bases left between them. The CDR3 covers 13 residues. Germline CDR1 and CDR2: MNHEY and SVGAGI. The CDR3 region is CASRGTVQETQYF. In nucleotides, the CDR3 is TGTGCCAGCAGGGGGACTGTCCAAGAGACCCAGTACTTC.

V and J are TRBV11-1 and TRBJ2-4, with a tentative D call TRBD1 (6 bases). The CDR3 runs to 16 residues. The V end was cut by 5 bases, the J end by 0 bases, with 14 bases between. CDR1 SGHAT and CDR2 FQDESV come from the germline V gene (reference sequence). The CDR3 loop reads CASSPGTNLAKNIQYF. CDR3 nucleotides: TGTGCCAGCAGCCCTGGGACAAACTTAGCCAAAAACATTCAGTACTTC.

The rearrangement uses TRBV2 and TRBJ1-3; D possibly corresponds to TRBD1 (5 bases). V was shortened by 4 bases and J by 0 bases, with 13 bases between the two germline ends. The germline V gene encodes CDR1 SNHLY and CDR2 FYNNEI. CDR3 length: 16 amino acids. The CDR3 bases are TGTGCCAGCAGTGCCCAAGGGGTGGGCTCTGGAAACACCATATATTTT. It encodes CASSAQGVGSGNTIYF.

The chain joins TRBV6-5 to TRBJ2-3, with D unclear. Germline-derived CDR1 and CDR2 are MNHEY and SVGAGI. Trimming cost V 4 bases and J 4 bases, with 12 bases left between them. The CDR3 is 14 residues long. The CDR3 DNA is TGTGCCAGCAGTTCCTCGTCCCATCCAGATACGCAGTATTTT. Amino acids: CASSSSSHPDTQYF.

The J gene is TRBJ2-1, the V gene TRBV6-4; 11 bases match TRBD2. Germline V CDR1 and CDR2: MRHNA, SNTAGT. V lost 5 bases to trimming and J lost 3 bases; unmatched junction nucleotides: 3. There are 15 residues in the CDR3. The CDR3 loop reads CASSSGTSGYNEQFF. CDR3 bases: TGTGCCAGCAGTTCCGGGACTAGCGGCTACAATGAGCAGTTCTTC.

The CDR3 loop reads CASSPRARVLDQPQHF. The CDR3 DNA reads as TGTGCCAGCTCACCACGGGCCAGGGTGTTGGATCAGCCCCAGCATTTT. The chain couples TRBV18 to TRBJ1-5, with D possibly matching TRBD1 (5 bases). The CDR3 sequence is 16 residues long. CDR1 and CDR2 from the germline V gene are KGHSH and LQKENI. The V gene lost 1 base and the J gene lost 5 bases, with 15 bases spanning the gap. The entire variable domain, with the rest obtained from reference TRBV18 and TRBJ1-5, is as follows: NAGVMQNPRHLVRRRGQEARLRCSPMKGHSHVYWYRQLPEEGLKFMVYLQKENIIDESGMPKERFSAEFPKEGPSILRIQQVVRGDSAAYFCASSPRARVLDQPQHFGDGTRLSIL.

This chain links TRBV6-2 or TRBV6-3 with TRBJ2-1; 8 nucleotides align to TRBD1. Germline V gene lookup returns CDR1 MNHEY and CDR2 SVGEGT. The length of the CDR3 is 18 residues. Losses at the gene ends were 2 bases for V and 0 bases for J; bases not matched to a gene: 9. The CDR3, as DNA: TGTGCCAGCAGTTACCGGAGAGGACAGGGTAGCTCCTACAATGAGCAGTTCTTC. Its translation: CASSYRRGQGSSYNEQFF.

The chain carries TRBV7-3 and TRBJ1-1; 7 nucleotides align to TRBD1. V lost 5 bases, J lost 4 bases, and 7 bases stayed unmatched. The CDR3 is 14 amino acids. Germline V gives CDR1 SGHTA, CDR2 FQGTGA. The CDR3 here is CASSPTDRSTEAFF. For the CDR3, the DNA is TGTGCCAGCAGCCCAACGGACAGGAGCACTGAAGCTTTCTTT.

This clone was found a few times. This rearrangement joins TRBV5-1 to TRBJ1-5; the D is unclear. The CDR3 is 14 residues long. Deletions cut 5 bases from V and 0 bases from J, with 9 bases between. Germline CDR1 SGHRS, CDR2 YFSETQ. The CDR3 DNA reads TGCGCCAGCAGTGAGGGAGATAGCAATCAGCCCCAGCATTTT. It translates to CASSEGDSNQPQHF.

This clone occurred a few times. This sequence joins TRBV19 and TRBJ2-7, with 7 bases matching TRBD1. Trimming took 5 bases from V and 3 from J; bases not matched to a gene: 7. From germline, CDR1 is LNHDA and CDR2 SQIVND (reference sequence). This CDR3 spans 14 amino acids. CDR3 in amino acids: CASSPPGQLYEQYF. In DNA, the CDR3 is TGTGCCAGTAGTCCCCCGGGACAGCTCTACGAGCAGTACTTC.

CDR3 protein: CASSPLLAGVRNEQFF. In nucleotides, the CDR3 is TGTGCCAGCAGCCCCCTTCTAGCTGGTGTACGGAATGAGCAGTTCTTC. This sequence joins TRBV4-2 and TRBJ2-1; D possibly corresponds to TRBD2 (5 bases). Germline values: CDR1 LGHNA, CDR2 YNFKEQ. Deletions cut 4 bases from V and 7 bases from J, with 20 bases between. The CDR3 spans 16 residues.

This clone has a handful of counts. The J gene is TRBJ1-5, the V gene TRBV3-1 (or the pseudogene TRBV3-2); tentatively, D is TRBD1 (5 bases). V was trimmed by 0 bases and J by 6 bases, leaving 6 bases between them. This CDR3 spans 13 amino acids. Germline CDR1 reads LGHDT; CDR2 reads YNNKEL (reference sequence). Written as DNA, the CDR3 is TGTGCCAGCAGCCAAGACAGGGTTCAGCCCCAGCATTTT. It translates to CASSQDRVQPQHF.